A single sample gave rise to the 7 T cell receptor beta chains below, sequenced in a study of graft-versus-host responses after intestinal transplantation. Measured with immunoSEQ multiplex PCR; TCRdb has only the in-frame clones, and not every one. The sample carries approximately 100,000 clones, 80% to 95% recorded once. What these receptors recognize is not known. This specimen consisted of unstimulated CD8+ T cells sorted from spleen or lymph node cells, obtained before intestinal transplant. These receptors were obtained from a human donor who received an intestinal transplant.

As to this clone: One end of the junction varies from germline; a read error may be responsible. Distinct nucleotide sequences in the sample also encode this CDR3. The V gene is TRBV7-9, the J gene TRBJ2-7; D is uncertain. CDR1 and CDR2 (germline): SEHNR, FQNEAQ (reference sequence). The CDR3 covers 15 residues. The CDR3 sequence: CASSLVSSGVYEQYF. The CDR3 region has the DNA TGCGCCAGCAGCTTAGTCAGCTCAGGAGTCTACGAGCAGTACTTC.

The genes are TRBV5-1 and TRBJ1-2, with a weak D call TRBD1 (6 bases). The CDR3 covers 13 residues. Germline V gives CDR1 SGHRS, CDR2 YFSETQ. Trimming shortened V by 5 bases and J by 6 bases, and 14 bases separated the two germline ends. CDR3 DNA: TGCGCCAGCAGAAGCGACAGGAACGATGGCTACACCTTC. This encodes CASRSDRNDGYTF.

V is TRBV19 and J is TRBJ1-1; perhaps TRBD1 as D (6 bases). Trimming stripped 5 bases from V and 1 base from J, with 11 bases between. The germline V gene has CDR1 LNHDA and CDR2 SQIVND (reference sequence). This CDR3 is 14 amino acids long. In DNA, the CDR3 is TGTGCCAGTAGTGAACAGGGACCGAACACTGAAGCTTTCTTT. Its translation is CASSEQGPNTEAFF.

The chain recombines TRBV7-8 with TRBJ2-1; D may match TRBD1 or TRBD2 (5 bases each). CDR1 is SGHVS and CDR2 is FQNEAQ in the germline V gene. Trimming cost V 4 bases and J 0 bases, with 13 bases left between them. The CDR3 sequence is 16 residues long. The DNA for the CDR3 is TGTGCCAGCAGCTCTTGGGACCTAAGCTCCTACAATGAGCAGTTCTTC. This translates into CASSSWDLSSYNEQFF.

This chain joins TRBV4-1 and TRBJ2-7, with 9 bases identical to TRBD1. The length of the CDR3 is 15 residues. The junction had 2 bases not matched to a gene; V was cut back by 2 bases and J by 0 bases. Germline values: CDR1 MGHRA, CDR2 YSYEKL. The DNA for the CDR3 is TGCGCCAGCAGCCAATCGGGACAGGGCTCCTACGAGCAGTACTTC. Translating gives CASSQSGQGSYEQYF.

The genes are TRBV6-6 and TRBJ2-7; D remains ambiguous. Germline CDR1 reads MNHNY; CDR2 reads SVGAGI (reference sequence). The V end lost 6 bases, the J end lost 2 bases, and 11 bases lay between the germline ends. The CDR3 runs 13 residues. Here the CDR3 DNA reads TGTGCCAGCAGCCTAACCTCGGCCTACGAGCAGTACTTC. It is translated as CASSLTSAYEQYF.

The chain combines TRBV19 with TRBJ1-2, with 7 positions matching TRBD1. This CDR3 contains 15 residues. After removal of 5 bases from V and 7 bases from J, the junction contained 13 bases not matched to a gene. In germline, CDR1 is LNHDA, CDR2 SQIVND (reference sequence). The DNA of the CDR3 is TGTGCCAGTAGTCTCCAAACCGGGACAGCCCTTGGCTACACCTTC. It translates to CASSLQTGTALGYTF.